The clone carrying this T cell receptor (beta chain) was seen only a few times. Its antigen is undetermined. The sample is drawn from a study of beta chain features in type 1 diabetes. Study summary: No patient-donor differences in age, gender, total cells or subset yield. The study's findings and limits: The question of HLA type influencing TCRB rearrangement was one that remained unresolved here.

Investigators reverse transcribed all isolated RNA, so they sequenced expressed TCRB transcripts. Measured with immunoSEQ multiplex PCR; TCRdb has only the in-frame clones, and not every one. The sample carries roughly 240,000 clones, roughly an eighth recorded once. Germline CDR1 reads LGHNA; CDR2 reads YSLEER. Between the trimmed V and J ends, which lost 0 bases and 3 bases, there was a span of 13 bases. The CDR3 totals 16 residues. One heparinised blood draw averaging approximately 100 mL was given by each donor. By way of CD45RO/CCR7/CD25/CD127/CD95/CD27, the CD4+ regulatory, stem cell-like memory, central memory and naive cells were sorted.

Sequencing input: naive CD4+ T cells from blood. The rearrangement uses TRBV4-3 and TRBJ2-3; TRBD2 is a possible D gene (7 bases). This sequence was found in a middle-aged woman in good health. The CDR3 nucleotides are TGCGCCAGCAGCCAAGATACAGGGCGGGGGACAGATACGCAGTATTTT. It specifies CASSQDTGRGTDTQYF.